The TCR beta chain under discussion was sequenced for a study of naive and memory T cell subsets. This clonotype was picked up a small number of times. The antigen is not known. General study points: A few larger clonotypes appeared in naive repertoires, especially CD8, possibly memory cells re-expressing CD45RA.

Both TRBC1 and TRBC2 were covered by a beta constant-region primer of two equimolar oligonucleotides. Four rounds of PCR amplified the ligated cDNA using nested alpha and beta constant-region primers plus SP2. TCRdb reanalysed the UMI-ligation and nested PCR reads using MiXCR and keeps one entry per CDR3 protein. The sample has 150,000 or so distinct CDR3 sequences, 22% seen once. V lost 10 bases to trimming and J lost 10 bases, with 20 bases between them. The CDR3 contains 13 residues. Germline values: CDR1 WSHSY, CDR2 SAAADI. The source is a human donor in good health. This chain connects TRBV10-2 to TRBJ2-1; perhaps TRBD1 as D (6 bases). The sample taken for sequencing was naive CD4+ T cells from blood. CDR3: CATQGQTGMEQFF. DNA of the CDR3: TGCGCCACACAGGGTCAAACAGGGATGGAGCAGTTCTTC.